What follows are 12 T cell receptor beta chains derived from one specimen sequenced in a study of CD8+ T cells in alopecia areata. The authors extracted RNA and reverse transcribed it into cDNA as the sequencing template. The data were produced by immunoSEQ multiplex PCR, yet TCRdb's version contains in-frame clones alone and is incomplete. The counts give over 15,000 clones, none of them seen only once; roughly 31% is held by the top ten. Cells pooled from cutaneous lymph nodes were sorted on CD4, CD8alpha, NKG2D, NKG2ACE and other markers. Sequencing used CD8+ T cells sorted from a lymph node. The receptors shown here come from a C3H/HeJ mouse with alopecia areata. This mouse strain has H2-k as its MHC haplotype.

Remarks on this clone: Gene names denote mouse genes. The observed sequence ends 4 residues before the CDR3 terminus, with the missing tail filled in from the germline J gene. The chain employs TRBV1 and TRBJ2-1; 12 bases fit TRBD2. CDR1 is NSQYPW, CDR2 LRSPGD, per germline (reference sequence). Germline trimming cut 4 bases from V and 5 bases from J; bases unmatched to any gene: 3. The CDR3 is made up of 15 amino acids. CDR3 DNA, as far as it was read: TGCACCTGCAGTGTCCGGGACTGGGGGGATGCT. This translates into CTCSVRDWGDA. The whole CDR3 region reads CTCSVRDWGDAEQFF.

For this clone: The translated DNA and TCRdb's protein are not identical at residue 12; the protein here was translated from the DNA. Mouse germline and gene names are used. Coverage ceases 3 residues before the CDR3 finishes, and the germline J gene fills in the end. The chain uses TRBV19 and TRBJ1-6, with 7 positions matching TRBD1. TRBJ1-6 is annotated as an ORF whose role is uncertain. The CDR3 is 15 amino acids. V shed 6 bases, J shed 6 bases, and the junction held 9 bases outside the gene matches. The germline V gene has CDR1 FNHDT and CDR2 SITEND (reference sequence). The CDR3 reads CASTFTGVGNSPLYF. CDR3 DNA, as far as it was read: TGTGCCAGCACCTTCACAGGGGTGGGTAATTCGCCC.

This clone was seen only a few times. Germline and genes here are mouse. The read terminates 4 residues ahead of where the CDR3 ends, so the germline J gene completes it. The J gene is TRBJ1-2, the V gene TRBV1; 9 bases map to TRBD1. The V gene end was trimmed by 4 bases and the J gene end by 2 bases; junction bases not matched to a gene: 5. CDR3 length: 15 amino acids. The germline gives CDR1 NSQYPW, CDR2 LRSPGD (reference sequence). The sequenced part of the CDR3 DNA is TGCACCTGCAGTGGGACAGGGGAGGCGAACTCC. Translating it yields CTCSGTGEANS. The complete CDR3 protein is CTCSGTGEANSDYTF.

At least ten counts were recorded for this clone. Gene names and germline match the mouse. The missing CDR3 end, 4 residues past where the read stops, is filled in from the germline J gene. The gene calls are TRBV13-3 and TRBJ1-2; 7 positions agree with TRBD1. V dropped 3 bases and J dropped 1; count of bases not matched to a gene: 3. CDR1 and CDR2 from the germline V gene are NNHDY and SYVADS. The CDR3 is made up of 14 amino acids. CDR3 DNA, as far as it was read: TGTGCCAGCAGTGCGGGACAGAAAAACTCC. The encoded protein is CASSAGQKNS. The full CDR3 protein is CASSAGQKNSDYTF.

This clone was counted only a few times. Mouse gene names and germline throughout. The read ends 4 residues early relative to the CDR3; the germline J gene fills the gap. The chain employs TRBV13-3 and TRBJ2-7; weak D call: TRBD2 (5 bases). Germline lookup yields CDR1 NNHDY and CDR2 SYVADS. Trimming removed 1 base from V and 1 base from J, with 9 bases in between. The CDR3 consists of 14 residues. The part of the CDR3 DNA that was read is TGTGCCAGCAGTGATAGGCTGGGTTCCTAT. Its protein product is CASSDRLGSY. The full CDR3 sequence reads CASSDRLGSYEQYF.

In its sample, this clone was seen many times. These gene names are mouse names. The covered CDR3 bases are TGTGCCAGCGGTGATCCGGACTGGGGGGGCTAT. It specifies CASGDPDWGGY. The whole CDR3 protein is CASGDPDWGGYEQYF. The chain has TRBV13-2 and TRBJ2-7, with 12 bases identical to TRBD2. The read is 4 residues too short to cover the CDR3 end, so that end is filled in from the germline J gene. The CDR3 loop spans 15 amino acids. Trimming removed 1 base from V and 3 bases from J; junction bases left unmatched: 2. Germline V gene lookup returns CDR1 NNHNN and CDR2 SYGAGS (reference sequence).

Ten or more counts support this clone. The gene names given are mouse names. The CDR3 sequence: CTCSADLGEEVFF. The CDR3 DNA, read in part, is TGCACCTGCAGTGCAGATCTGGGGGAA. The J gene is TRBJ1-1, the V gene TRBV1, with D possibly TRBD1 on 5 matching bases. The sequenced fragment ends 4 residues before the CDR3 boundary, so the rest is inferred from the germline J gene. Germline CDR1 reads NSQYPW; CDR2 reads LRSPGD (reference sequence). This CDR3 is built from 13 residues.

This clone was observed many times. Gene labels here are mouse ones. The CDR3 extends 4 residues past the end of the read, so its final part is completed from the germline J gene. The V call is TRBV13-3, the J call TRBJ2-4; D is unresolved. The CDR3 totals 11 residues. The germline CDR1 and CDR2 sequences are NNHDY and SYVADS. V lost 4 bases and J 2 bases, leaving 2 bases between the germline ends. The CDR3 bases that were read are TGTGCCAGCAGTCTTCAAAAC. It yields the protein CASSLQN. In full, the CDR3 is CASSLQNTLYF.

This clone was found a few times. These gene names are mouse names. The read comes to an end 4 residues before the CDR3 does, leaving the germline J gene to fill in the end. The genes are TRBV1 and TRBJ1-1, with a possible D match to TRBD1 (5 bases). The V gene lost 2 bases and the J gene lost 0 bases, with 7 bases spanning the gap. The CDR3 spans 14 residues. Per germline, CDR1 NSQYPW and CDR2 LRSPGD (reference sequence). The CDR3 sequence: CTCSAQGQNTEVFF. The DNA read from the CDR3 is TGCACCTGCAGTGCACAGGGACAGAACACA.

This clone showed up many times. Gene names and germline refer to mouse. From the germline J gene comes the end of the CDR3, since the read stops 4 residues before it. The V and J genes are TRBV19 and TRBJ1-1, with 8 bases matching TRBD1. This CDR3 is 15 amino acids long. CDR1 and CDR2 (germline): FNHDT, SITEND (reference sequence). J was trimmed by 0 bases and V by 2 bases; bases with no gene match: 3. The CDR3: CASSMGDRSNTEVFF. CDR3 DNA, as far as it was read: TGTGCCAGCAGTATGGGGGACAGGTCAAACACA.

This clone was seen only a few times. Mouse names are used for the genes. The read falls 4 residues short of the CDR3 end, and the missing part is taken from the germline J gene. The chain uses TRBV1 and TRBJ1-4; 10 positions match TRBD1. Germline V gene sequence: CDR1 NSQYPW, CDR2 LRSPGD (reference sequence). This CDR3 contains 14 residues. The CDR3 is CTCSAGTGVERLFF. CDR3 DNA, as far as it was read: TGCACCTGCAGTGCCGGGACAGGGGTCGAA.

This clone was detected only a few times. The listed genes are named as in mouse. The sequence runs out 4 residues before the end of the CDR3; the remainder is reconstructed from the germline J gene. V usage is TRBV19 and J usage is TRBJ2-1; 7 bases align to TRBD2. Trimming removed 0 bases from V and 1 base from J; junction bases left unmatched: 1. This CDR3 region has 15 residues. Germline CDR1 reads FNHDT; CDR2 reads SITEND (reference sequence). The CDR3 sequence is CASSIGGGNYAEQFF. Incomplete CDR3 DNA: TGTGCCAGCAGTATAGGGGGGGGAAACTATGCT. Supplemented by reference TRBV19 and TRBJ2-1, the full variable domain reads GGIITQTPKFLIGQEGQKLTLKCQQNFNHDTMYWYRQDSGKGLRLIYYSITENDLQKGDLSEGYDASREKKSSFSLTVTSAQKNEMAVFLCASSIGGGNYAEQFFGPGTRLTVL.